This is a list of T cell receptor beta chains from one sample in a study of spatial heterogeneity in lung cancer. TCRdb reanalysed the 5' RACE reads using MiXCR and keeps one entry per CDR3 protein. Here the sample spans 40,000 to 50,000 distinct CDR3 sequences, roughly 7.6% being singletons. Specimen: PBMCs, collected at surgery. These receptors were collected from a female donor with early-stage non-small cell lung cancer. The CDR3 runs from the conserved cysteine through the conserved F or W. A D gene is named only where the DNA matches it firmly. Not every row has a clone size; where given, it reads once, few, many or a size class.

J: TRBJ2-7
V: TRBV7-6
D: -
size: few
CDR3: CASSSQAADTYEQYF
DNA: TGTGCCAGCAGCTCCCAGGCAGCGGACACCTACGAGCAGTACTTC

J: TRBJ1-1
V: TRBV7-2
D: -
size: few
CDR3: CASSLSLKGTEAFF
DNA: TGTGCCAGCAGTCTTAGTCTCAAAGGCACTGAAGCTTTCTTT

J: TRBJ1-1
V: TRBV5-1
D: -
size: many
CDR3: CASSLFGGSGNEAFF
DNA: TGCGCCAGCAGCTTGTTTGGGGGTTCTGGCAACGAAGCTTTCTTT

J: TRBJ2-2
V: TRBV5-4
D: -
size: -
CDR3: CASSPDWNRVNTGELFF
DNA: TGTGCCAGCAGCCCGGATTGGAACAGGGTTAACACCGGGGAGCTGTTTTTT

J: TRBJ1-5
V: TRBV7-8
D: -
size: few
CDR3: CASSSRDSLGFSNQPQHF
DNA: TGTGCCAGCAGCTCCCGGGACTCCCTTGGCTTTAGCAATCAGCCCCAGCATTTT

J: TRBJ1-1
V: TRBV27
D: -
size: few
CDR3: CASSSPDRVGAFF
DNA: TGTGCCAGCAGTTCCCCGGATCGAGTAGGGGCTTTCTTT

J: TRBJ1-5
V: TRBV2
D: -
size: -
CDR3: CASTGEGGNQPQHF
DNA: TGTGCCAGCACGGGTGAGGGAGGCAATCAGCCCCAGCATTTT

J: TRBJ2-1
V: TRBV4-2
D: TRBD1
size: -
CDR3: CASSQARGLGNEQFF
DNA: TGTGCCAGCAGCCAGGCCAGGGGGCTTGGTAATGAGCAGTTCTTC

J: TRBJ2-5
V: TRBV7-2
D: -
size: -
CDR3: CASSLLSTGTETQYF
DNA: TGTGCCAGCAGCTTACTGTCTACGGGGACGGAGACCCAGTACTTC

J: TRBJ1-5
V: TRBV27
D: -
size: -
CDR3: CASSRLVGEGNQPQHF
DNA: TGTGCCAGCAGTCGCCTCGTGGGTGAGGGCAATCAGCCCCAGCATTTT

J: TRBJ1-1
V: TRBV7-2
D: -
size: many
CDR3: CASSPGGRGDTEAFF
DNA: TGTGCCAGCAGCCCGGGCGGGAGGGGGGACACTGAAGCTTTCTTT

J: TRBJ1-2
V: TRBV19
D: TRBD1
size: once
CDR3: CARSIATGQATYGYTF
DNA: TGTGCCAGAAGTATAGCGACGGGACAGGCTACTTATGGCTACACCTTC

J: TRBJ2-7
V: TRBV7-2
D: TRBD1
size: few
CDR3: CASSLANWDSAYEQYF
DNA: TGTGCCAGCAGCTTAGCGAATTGGGACAGCGCCTACGAGCAGTACTTC

J: TRBJ2-5
V: TRBV7-2
D: TRBD1
size: many
CDR3: CASSHRTGQETQYF
DNA: TGTGCCAGCAGCCACAGGACAGGGCAAGAGACCCAGTACTTC

J: TRBJ2-7
V: TRBV11-1
D: -
size: few
CDR3: CASSSTRLPYEQYF
DNA: TGTGCCAGCAGCTCCACCAGGCTCCCCTACGAGCAGTACTTC

J: TRBJ1-5
V: TRBV6-1
D: -
size: many
CDR3: CASVGPRVNQPQHF
DNA: TGTGCCAGTGTTGGCCCACGGGTTAATCAGCCCCAGCATTTT

J: TRBJ2-4
V: TRBV7-2
D: -
size: few
CDR3: CASSSTLTDILAKNIQYF
DNA: TGTGCCAGCAGCTCAACTCTGACGGATATACTAGCCAAAAACATTCAGTACTTC

J: TRBJ1-1
V: TRBV29-1
D: -
size: few
CDR3: CSVVHREAFF
DNA: TGCAGCGTTGTGCACAGAGAAGCTTTCTTT

J: TRBJ2-6
V: TRBV5-1
D: -
size: few
CDR3: CASSQGAGANVLTF
DNA: TGCGCCAGCAGCCAAGGGGCTGGGGCCAACGTCCTGACTTTC

J: TRBJ1-4
V: TRBV6-6
D: -
size: few
CDR3: CASSPKDRQASEKLFF
DNA: TGTGCCAGCAGCCCCAAGGACCGACAGGCTAGTGAAAAACTGTTTTTT

J: TRBJ2-2
V: TRBV7-2
D: TRBD1
size: -
CDR3: CASSFQQGVGELFF
DNA: TGTGCCAGCAGTTTTCAACAGGGGGTCGGGGAGCTGTTTTTT

J: TRBJ2-7
V: TRBV7-2
D: -
size: -
CDR3: CASSLVRSPEQYF
DNA: TGTGCCAGCAGCTTAGTACGTTCACCCGAGCAGTACTTC

J: TRBJ1-5
V: TRBV6-6
D: -
size: few
CDR3: CASTKEAQPQHF
DNA: TGTGCCAGCACAAAGGAGGCTCAGCCCCAGCATTTT

J: TRBJ2-3
V: TRBV5-1
D: TRBD2
size: many
CDR3: CASREGLAGADTQYF
DNA: TGCGCCAGCAGAGAAGGACTAGCGGGGGCAGATACGCAGTATTTT

J: TRBJ1-2
V: TRBV9
D: -
size: medium-sized
CDR3: CASTRFPLDGYTF
DNA: TGTGCCAGCACTCGCTTCCCCCTTGATGGCTACACCTTC

J: TRBJ2-5
V: TRBV10-3
D: TRBD1
size: many
CDR3: CATLGTGKETQYF
DNA: TGTGCCACCCTAGGGACAGGGAAGGAGACCCAGTACTTC

J: TRBJ2-5
V: TRBV27
D: -
size: -
CDR3: CASSLSFRYQETQYF
DNA: TGTGCCAGCAGTTTATCGTTTCGTTACCAAGAGACCCAGTACTTC